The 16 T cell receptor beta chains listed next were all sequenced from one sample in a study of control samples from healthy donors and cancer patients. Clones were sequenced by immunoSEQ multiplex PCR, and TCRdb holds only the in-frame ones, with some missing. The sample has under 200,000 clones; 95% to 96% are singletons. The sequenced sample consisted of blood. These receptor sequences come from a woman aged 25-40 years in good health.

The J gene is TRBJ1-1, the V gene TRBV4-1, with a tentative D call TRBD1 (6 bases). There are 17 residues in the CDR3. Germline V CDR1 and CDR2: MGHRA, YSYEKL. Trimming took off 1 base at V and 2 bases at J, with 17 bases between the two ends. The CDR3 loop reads CASSQGFSGHINTEAFF. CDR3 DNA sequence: TGCGCCAGCAGCCAAGGATTTTCGGGACATATAAACACTGAAGCTTTCTTT.

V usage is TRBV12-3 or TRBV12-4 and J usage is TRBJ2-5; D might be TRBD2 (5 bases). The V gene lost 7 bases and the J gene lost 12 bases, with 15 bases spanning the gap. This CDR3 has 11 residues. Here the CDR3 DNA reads TGTGCCAGCACCGTAGGGAGATCGGAGTACTTC. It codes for CASTVGRSEYF.

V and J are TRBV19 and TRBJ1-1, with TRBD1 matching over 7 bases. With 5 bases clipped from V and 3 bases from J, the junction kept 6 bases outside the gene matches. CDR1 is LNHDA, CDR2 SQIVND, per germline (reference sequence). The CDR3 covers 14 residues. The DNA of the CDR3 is TGTGCCAGTAGTGAGGGACAGAAGTACACTGAAGCTTTCTTT. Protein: CASSEGQKYTEAFF.

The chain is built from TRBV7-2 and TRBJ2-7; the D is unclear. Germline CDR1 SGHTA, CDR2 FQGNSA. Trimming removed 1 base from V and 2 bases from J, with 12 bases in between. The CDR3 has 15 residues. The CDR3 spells CASSLVLDRPYEQYF. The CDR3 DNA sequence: TGTGCCAGCAGCTTAGTGTTGGACCGACCCTACGAGCAGTACTTC.

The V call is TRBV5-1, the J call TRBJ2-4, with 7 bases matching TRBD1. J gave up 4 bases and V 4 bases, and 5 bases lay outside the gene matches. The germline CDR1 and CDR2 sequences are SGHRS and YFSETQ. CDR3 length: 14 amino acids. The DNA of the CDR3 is TGCGCCAGCAGCGGTGCGACAGGGAAAAACATTCAGTACTTC. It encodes CASSGATGKNIQYF.

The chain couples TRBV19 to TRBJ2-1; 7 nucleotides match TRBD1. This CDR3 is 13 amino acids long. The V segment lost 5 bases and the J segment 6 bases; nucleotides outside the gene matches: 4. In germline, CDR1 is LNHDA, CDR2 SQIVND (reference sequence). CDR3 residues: CASSRNRGNEQFF. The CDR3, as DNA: TGTGCCAGTAGTCGAAACAGGGGCAATGAGCAGTTCTTC.

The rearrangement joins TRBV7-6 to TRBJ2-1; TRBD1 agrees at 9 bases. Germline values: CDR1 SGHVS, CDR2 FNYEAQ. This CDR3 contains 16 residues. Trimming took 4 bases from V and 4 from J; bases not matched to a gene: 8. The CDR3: CASSSSDRGGYNEQFF. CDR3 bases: TGTGCCAGCAGCTCGAGCGACAGGGGGGGATACAATGAGCAGTTCTTC.

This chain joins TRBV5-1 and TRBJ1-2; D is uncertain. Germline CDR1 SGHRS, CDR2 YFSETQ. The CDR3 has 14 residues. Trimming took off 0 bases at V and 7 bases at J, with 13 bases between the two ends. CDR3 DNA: TGCGCCAGCAGCTTGGACCCCCTTGGCCTTGGCTACACCTTC. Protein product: CASSLDPLGLGYTF.

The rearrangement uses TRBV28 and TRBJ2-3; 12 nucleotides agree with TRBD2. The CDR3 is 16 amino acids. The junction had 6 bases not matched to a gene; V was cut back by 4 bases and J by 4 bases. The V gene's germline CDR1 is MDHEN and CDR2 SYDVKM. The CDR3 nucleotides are TGTGCCAGCAGTTACTCCGGGACTAGCGGGTCAGATACGCAGTATTTT. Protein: CASSYSGTSGSDTQYF.

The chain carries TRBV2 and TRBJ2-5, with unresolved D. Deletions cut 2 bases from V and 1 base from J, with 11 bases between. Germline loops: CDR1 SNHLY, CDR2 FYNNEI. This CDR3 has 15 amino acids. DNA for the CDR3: TGTGCCAGCAGTGAAAGAGACCTCTCCCAAGAGACCCAGTACTTC. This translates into CASSERDLSQETQYF. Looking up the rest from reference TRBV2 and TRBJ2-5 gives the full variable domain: EPEVTQTPSHQVTQMGQEVILRCVPISNHLYFYWYRQILGQKVEFLVSFYNNEISEKSEIFDDQFSVERPDGSNFTLKIRSTKLEDSAMYFCASSERDLSQETQYFGPGTRLLVL.

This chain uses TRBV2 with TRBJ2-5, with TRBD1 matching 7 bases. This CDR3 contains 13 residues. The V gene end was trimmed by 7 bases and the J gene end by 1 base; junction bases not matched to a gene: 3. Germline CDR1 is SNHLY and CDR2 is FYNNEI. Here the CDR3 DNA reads TGTGCCAGCAACTGGGACAGCCAAGAGACCCAGTACTTC. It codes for CASNWDSQETQYF. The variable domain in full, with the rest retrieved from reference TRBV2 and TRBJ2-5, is EPEVTQTPSHQVTQMGQEVILRCVPISNHLYFYWYRQILGQKVEFLVSFYNNEISEKSEIFDDQFSVERPDGSNFTLKIRSTKLEDSAMYFCASNWDSQETQYFGPGTRLLVL.

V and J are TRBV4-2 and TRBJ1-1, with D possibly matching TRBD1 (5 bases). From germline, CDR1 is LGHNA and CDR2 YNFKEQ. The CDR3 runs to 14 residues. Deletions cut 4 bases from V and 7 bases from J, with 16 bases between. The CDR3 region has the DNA TGTGCCAGCAGCCGGGAGGGGAGGTTTGATGAAGCTTTCTTT. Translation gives CASSREGRFDEAFF.

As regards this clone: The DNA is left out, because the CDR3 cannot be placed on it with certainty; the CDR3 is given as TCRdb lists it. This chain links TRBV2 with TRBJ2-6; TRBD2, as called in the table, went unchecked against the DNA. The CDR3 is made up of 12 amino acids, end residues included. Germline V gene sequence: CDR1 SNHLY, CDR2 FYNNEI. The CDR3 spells CASTFGANVLTF.

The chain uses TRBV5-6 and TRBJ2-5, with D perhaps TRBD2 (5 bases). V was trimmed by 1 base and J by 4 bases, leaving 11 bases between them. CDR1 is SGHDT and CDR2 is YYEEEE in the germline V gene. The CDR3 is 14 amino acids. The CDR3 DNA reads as TGTGCCAGCAGCTTGAGGGAGTGGGGAGAGACCCAGTACTTC. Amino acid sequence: CASSLREWGETQYF. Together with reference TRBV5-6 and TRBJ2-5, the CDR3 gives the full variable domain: DAGVTQSPTHLIKTRGQQVTLRCSPKSGHDTVSWYQQALGQGPQFIFQYYEEEERQRGNFPDRFSGHQFPNYSSELNVNALLLGDSALYLCASSLREWGETQYFGPGTRLLVL.

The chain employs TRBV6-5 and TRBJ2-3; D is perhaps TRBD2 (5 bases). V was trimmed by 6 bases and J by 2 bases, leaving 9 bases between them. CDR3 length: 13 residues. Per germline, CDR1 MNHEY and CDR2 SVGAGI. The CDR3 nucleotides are TGTGCCAGCAGAGACTACATCACAGATACGCAGTATTTT. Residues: CASRDYITDTQYF.

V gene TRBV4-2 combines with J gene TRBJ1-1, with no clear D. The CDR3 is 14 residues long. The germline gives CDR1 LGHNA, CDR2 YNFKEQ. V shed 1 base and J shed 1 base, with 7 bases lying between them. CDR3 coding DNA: TGTGCCAGCAGCCAAGCGAAGGGGAACACTGAAGCTTTCTTT. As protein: CASSQAKGNTEAFF.